The sample holds a few counts of the clone carrying this T cell receptor beta chain. The data originate from a study of identical twins. MiXCR, run by TCRdb on the 5' RACE reads, gives a single entry per CDR3 protein. The profile covers just over 450,000 distinct CDR3 sequences, with around 14% appearing a single time and about 0.54% taken by the ten largest. This CDR3 region has 15 residues. With 1 base removed from V and 4 bases from J, the gap between germline ends came to 11 bases. From germline, CDR1 is SGHTA and CDR2 FQGNSA. These data also formed part of another study, on yellow fever vaccine responses in identical twins. That study adds: Twins reportedly had a vaccine T cell response that seemed partly convergent, partly personalized.

The source material was CD4+ T cells sorted from blood. The source is a woman younger than 35 in good health. The chain links TRBV7-2 to TRBJ2-1; D not resolved. CDR3 sequence (DNA): TGTGCCAGCAGCTTAGTAACTAAGGGATACAATGAGCAGTTCTTC. Its protein product is CASSLVTKGYNEQFF.